Each of the 28 T cell receptor beta chains below was sequenced from the same sample in a study of persistence of HIV-infected CD4 T cells. No antigen has been assigned to these receptors. This was the immunoSEQ version 4 assay in survey mode. The table came from immunoSEQ multiplex PCR; TCRdb's copy has only in-frame clones and leaves some out. The table includes tens of thousands of clones, roughly nine tenths detected once. Cells were stimulated nonspecifically with anti-CD3/anti-CD28 magnetic beads. CD4+ T cells upregulating both CD40 ligand and CD69 were sorted as responding cells. The sample was CD4+ T cells sorted from PBMCs after 18-hour stimulation, taken from a patient who received antiretroviral therapy. The receptors derive from an adult man with HIV who was CMV-seropositive.

The chain carries TRBV25-1 and TRBJ2-1, with 7 bases matching TRBD2. The CDR3 length is 16 residues. Germline CDR1 is MGHDK and CDR2 is SYGVNS. After removal of 1 base from V and 3 bases from J, the junction contained 6 bases not matched to a gene. The CDR3 protein is CASSESRSGGYNEQFF. CDR3 coding DNA: TGTGCCAGCAGTGAATCCCGGTCGGGGGGCTACAATGAGCAGTTCTTC.

CDR3 loop: CATAPGQGHEQYF. CDR3 in DNA: TGTGCCACCGCTCCGGGACAGGGCCACGAGCAGTACTTC. The rearrangement joins TRBV10-3 to TRBJ2-7, with 9 bases that match TRBD1. The CDR3 loop spans 13 amino acids. V lost 10 bases, J lost 5 bases, and 9 bases stayed unmatched. Per germline, CDR1 ENHRY and CDR2 SYGVKD.

The gene calls are TRBV5-1 and TRBJ2-2, with no clear D. CDR3 length: 12 amino acids. V lost 4 bases to trimming and J lost 1 base, with 2 bases between them. Germline lookup yields CDR1 SGHRS and CDR2 YFSETQ. Here the CDR3 DNA reads TGCGCCAGCAGCCAGAACACCGGGGAGCTGTTTTTT. Encoded protein: CASSQNTGELFF.

V gene TRBV27 combines with J gene TRBJ1-5; D call uncertain. Looked up from germline, CDR1 is MNHEY and CDR2 is SMNVEV (reference sequence). The CDR3 has 12 amino acids. The ends were cut back, 5 bases at V and 6 bases at J, with 8 bases in the middle. CDR3: CASSPTGQPQHF. The CDR3 coding sequence is TGTGCCAGCAGTCCGACGGGTCAGCCCCAGCATTTT.

The V gene is TRBV7-2, the J gene TRBJ2-7; 13 bases map to TRBD2. This CDR3 has 15 residues. The germline CDR1 and CDR2 sequences are SGHTA and FQGNSA. The V and J ends lost 5 bases and 2 bases, in that order; junction bases with no gene match: 3. The CDR3 here is CASSGGTSGAYEQYF. The CDR3 DNA reads as TGTGCCAGCAGCGGGGGGACTAGCGGGGCCTACGAGCAGTACTTC.

This clone was counted a few times. J is TRBJ1-2 and V is TRBV3-1 (or the pseudogene TRBV3-2); 8 bases are a match to TRBD1. V gave up 0 bases and J gave up 5 bases; unmatched junction bases: 8. In germline, CDR1 is LGHDT, CDR2 YNNKEL (reference sequence). This CDR3 contains 16 residues. CDR3 nucleotides: TGTGCCAGCAGCCAAGATTTGGCAGGGGGCTTGTATGGCTACACCTTC. This encodes CASSQDLAGGLYGYTF.

This clone was detected only once. This chain joins TRBV5-1 and TRBJ1-3; 7 nucleotides agree with TRBD1. The V gene end was trimmed by 4 bases and the J gene end by 1 base; junction bases not matched to a gene: 8. CDR1 is SGHRS, CDR2 YFSETQ, per germline. The length of the CDR3 is 16 residues. The CDR3 is CASSTTGVGSGNTIYF. The CDR3 region has the DNA TGCGCCAGCAGCACAACAGGGGTAGGGTCTGGAAACACCATATATTTT.

The chain couples TRBV6-1 to TRBJ1-2; D is perhaps TRBD1 (6 bases). The germline CDR1 and CDR2 sequences are MNHNS and SASEGT. V was pared by 0 bases and J by 1 base, with 15 bases between. The CDR3 sequence is 17 residues long. CDR3 in amino acids: CASSEARGQADNYGYTF. DNA of the CDR3: TGTGCCAGCAGTGAAGCGCGGGGGCAGGCCGATAACTATGGCTACACCTTC.

V and J are TRBV12-5 and TRBJ2-2; no definite D call. Germline V gene lookup returns CDR1 LGHNT and CDR2 FRNRAP. Trimming shortened V by 6 bases and J by 3 bases, and 5 bases separated the two germline ends. The length of the CDR3 is 12 residues. CDR3 loop: CASGLYTGELFF. As DNA, the CDR3 is TGTGCTAGTGGCTTATACACCGGGGAGCTGTTTTTT.

This chain connects TRBV7-3 to TRBJ2-2; 13 bases line up with TRBD2. The germline V gene has CDR1 SGHTA and CDR2 FQGTGA. The ends lost 2 bases at V and 0 bases at J; junction bases unmatched: 6. The CDR3 loop spans 19 amino acids. The DNA of the CDR3 is TGTGCCAGCAGCTTAGTGACTAGCGGGGGGCTCGCGAACACCGGGGAGCTGTTTTTT. This translates into CASSLVTSGGLANTGELFF.

J is TRBJ2-7 and V is TRBV5-6; no firm D call. V lost 0 bases to trimming and J lost 4 bases, with 5 bases between them. The CDR3 runs 12 residues. Germline lookup yields CDR1 SGHDT and CDR2 YYEEEE. The CDR3 DNA is TGTGCCAGCAGCTTGGGTTATTACGAGCAGTACTTC. Translation gives CASSLGYYEQYF.

The chain couples TRBV11-3 to TRBJ2-7, with 12 bases aligning to TRBD1. Germline V gene lookup returns CDR1 SGHNT and CDR2 YENEEA. J was trimmed by 3 bases and V by 0 bases; bases with no gene match: 12. The CDR3 runs 19 residues. The CDR3 sequence: CASSLDTGTGGARFYEQYF. CDR3 nucleotides: TGTGCCAGCAGCTTAGATACCGGGACAGGGGGCGCGAGGTTCTACGAGCAGTACTTC.

The V gene is TRBV6-5, the J gene TRBJ1-1; no firm D call. CDR3 size: 15 residues. The V end lost 6 bases, the J end lost 6 bases, and 20 bases lay between the germline ends. Germline V CDR1 and CDR2: MNHEY, SVGAGI. The DNA of the CDR3 is TGTGCCAGCAGGGTAAATGACGGTCTTGTGGCTGAAGCTTTCTTT. This encodes CASRVNDGLVAEAFF.

J is TRBJ2-7 and V is TRBV19, with D possibly TRBD1 on 5 matching bases. The CDR3 runs to 11 residues. CDR1 and CDR2 from the germline V gene are LNHDA and SQIVND (reference sequence). V lost 6 bases to trimming and J lost 4 bases, with 7 bases between them. CDR3 amino acids: CASSDSYEQYF. The DNA for the CDR3 is TGTGCCAGTAGCGACAGTTACGAGCAGTACTTC.

The V call is TRBV10-1, the J call TRBJ2-7; D gene uncertain. Germline V gene data show CDR1 as WNHNN and CDR2 as SYGVQD (reference sequence). Trimming removed 1 base from V and 4 bases from J, with 5 bases in between. The CDR3 loop spans 12 amino acids. In nucleotides, the CDR3 is TGCGCCAGCAGTGAGTTCCGTTACGAGCAGTACTTC. It encodes CASSEFRYEQYF.

V gene TRBV6-5 combines with J gene TRBJ2-1; TRBD1 matches at 9 bases. Germline lookup yields CDR1 MNHEY and CDR2 SVGAGI. Trimming took 2 bases from V and 2 from J; bases not matched to a gene: 4. The CDR3 runs 16 residues. In DNA form, the CDR3 reads TGTGCCAGCAGTTACGTGGGACAGGGTCCCTACAATGAGCAGTTCTTC. Translation gives CASSYVGQGPYNEQFF.

The gene calls are TRBV3-1 (or the pseudogene TRBV3-2) and TRBJ2-1; D is undetermined. From germline, CDR1 is LGHDT and CDR2 YNNKEL (reference sequence). CDR3 size: 15 residues. The V gene lost 4 bases and the J gene lost 5 bases, with 15 bases spanning the gap. The CDR3 region is CASSPDAARNNEQFF. The CDR3 nucleotides are TGTGCCAGCAGCCCCGACGCAGCCCGAAACAATGAGCAGTTCTTC.

On this clone itself: Other DNA sequences in this sample translate to the same CDR3. The chain combines TRBV18 with TRBJ2-2; 10 bases agree with TRBD1. Per germline, CDR1 KGHSH and CDR2 LQKENI. The CDR3 extends over 16 amino acids. V was clipped by 3 bases and J by 1 base; unmatched bases: 2. CDR3 DNA: TGTGCCAGCTCACCGGGACAGGGGAGGAACACCGGGGAGCTGTTTTTT. Its protein is CASSPGQGRNTGELFF.

This chain joins TRBV6-5 and TRBJ1-4; D is unclear. V lost 3 bases, J lost 11 bases, and 16 bases lay in between. The V gene's germline CDR1 is MNHEY and CDR2 SVGAGI. The CDR3 totals 14 residues. The chain's CDR3 is CASSYLRRGEKLFF. The DNA for the CDR3 is TGTGCCAGCAGTTATTTACGACGTGGGGAGAAACTGTTTTTT.

Points on this clone: In the same sample, other DNA sequences code for this CDR3. The V gene is TRBV18, the J gene TRBJ2-3; D unresolved. Looked up from germline, CDR1 is KGHSH and CDR2 is LQKENI. The CDR3 has 13 amino acids. V was cut by 0 bases and J by 0 bases, with 1 base left in between. The chain's CDR3 is CASSPPSTDTQYF. CDR3 coding DNA: TGTGCCAGCTCACCACCCAGCACAGATACGCAGTATTTT.

This chain links TRBV7-7 with TRBJ2-2, with a tentative D call TRBD1 (5 bases). The V and J ends lost 5 bases and 4 bases respectively, with 14 bases between them. The germline gives CDR1 SSHAT, CDR2 FNYEAQ (reference sequence). This CDR3 has 15 residues. In DNA, the CDR3 is TGTGCCAGCAGCGCCAACAGGTTGACCACCGGGGAGCTGTTTTTT. Residues: CASSANRLTTGELFF. Supplemented by reference TRBV7-7 and TRBJ2-2, the full variable domain reads GAGVSQSPRYKVTKRGQDVTLRCDPISSHATLYWYQQALGQGPEFLTYFNYEAQPDKSGLPSDRFSAERPEGSISTLTIQRTEQRDSAMYRCASSANRLTTGELFFGEGSRLTVL.

This clone appeared a single time. The gene calls are TRBV21-1 and TRBJ1-1; the table calls TRBD1, which could not be checked here. TRBV21-1 has pseudogene status. CDR3 length: 13 residues. The CDR3 region is CASSQRTAREAFF. CDR3 bases: TGTGCCAGCAGCCAACGGACAGCACGGGAAGCTTTCTTT.

The chain combines TRBV12-3 or TRBV12-4 with TRBJ1-2; 8 bases match TRBD1. This CDR3 is built from 11 residues. The trim removed 5 bases at V and 8 bases at J, leaving 1 base unmatched. The CDR3 bases are TGTGCCAGCAGTGGACAGGGCGGCTACACCTTC. Amino acids: CASSGQGGYTF.

This clone was seen once. V gene TRBV18 combines with J gene TRBJ2-3, with 11 bases lining up with TRBD2. Germline CDR1 is KGHSH and CDR2 is LQKENI. V lost 3 bases, J lost 5 bases, and 10 bases stayed unmatched. The CDR3 has 17 amino acids. CDR3: CASSPRVAGGRGDTQYF. The CDR3 DNA reads TGTGCCAGCTCACCCCGGGTAGCGGGGGGGCGCGGAGATACGCAGTATTTT.

The chain combines TRBV7-3 with TRBJ2-3; TRBD2 matches at 9 bases. Germline values: CDR1 SGHTA, CDR2 FQGTGA. This CDR3 is 15 amino acids long. V dropped 8 bases and J dropped 0; count of bases not matched to a gene: 6. The DNA for the CDR3 is TGTGCCAGCGGGCTAGCGGGACTAAGCACAGATACGCAGTATTTT. Translating it yields CASGLAGLSTDTQYF.

The CDR3 sequence is CASSSPRGSGGPNTGELFF. The CDR3 DNA reads TGTGCCAGCAGCAGCCCGCGGGGTAGCGGGGGGCCGAACACCGGGGAGCTGTTTTTT. The gene calls are TRBV21-1 and TRBJ2-2; the D call TRBD2 from the table was never checked on the DNA. TRBV21-1 is marked as a pseudogene. The CDR3 has 19 residues.

V and J are TRBV27 and TRBJ2-5, with unresolved D. The V and J ends lost 0 bases and 2 bases respectively, with 10 bases between them. Per germline, CDR1 MNHEY and CDR2 SMNVEV (reference sequence). The CDR3 has 15 amino acids. In DNA form, the CDR3 reads TGTGCCAGCAGTTTATCCCCCATAGCACAAGAGACCCAGTACTTC. Protein product: CASSLSPIAQETQYF.

The chain carries TRBV7-2 and TRBJ1-5; D perhaps matches TRBD1 (5 bases). Trimming stripped 1 base from V and 0 bases from J, with 13 bases between. Germline V CDR1 and CDR2: SGHTA, FQGNSA. The CDR3 extends over 17 amino acids. CDR3 sequence: CASSLVAGGNSNQPQHF. In nucleotides, the CDR3 is TGTGCCAGCAGCTTAGTCGCGGGGGGAAATAGCAATCAGCCCCAGCATTTT. Full variable domain (rest looked up from reference TRBV7-2 and TRBJ1-5): GAGVSQSPSNKVTEKGKDVELRCDPISGHTALYWYRQSLGQGLEFLIYFQGNSAPDKSGLPSDRFSAERTGGSVSTLTIQRTQQEDSAVYLCASSLVAGGNSNQPQHFGDGTRLSIL.